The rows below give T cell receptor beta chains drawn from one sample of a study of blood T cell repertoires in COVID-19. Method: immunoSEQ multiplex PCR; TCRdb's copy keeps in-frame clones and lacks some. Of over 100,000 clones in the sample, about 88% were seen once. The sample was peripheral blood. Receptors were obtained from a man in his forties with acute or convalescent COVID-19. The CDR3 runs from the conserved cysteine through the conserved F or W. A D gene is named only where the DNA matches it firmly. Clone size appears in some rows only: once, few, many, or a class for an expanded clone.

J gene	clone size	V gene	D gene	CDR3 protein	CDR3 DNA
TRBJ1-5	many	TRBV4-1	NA	CASSQLGRFSNQPQHF	TGCGCCAGCAGCCAACTGGGGAGGTTTAGCAATCAGCCCCAGCATTTT
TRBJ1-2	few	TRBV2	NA	CAIRQAGDGYTF	TGTGCCATCCGACAGGCTGGGGATGGCTACACCTTC
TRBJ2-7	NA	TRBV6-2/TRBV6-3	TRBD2	CASSYSWGSGGSYEQYF	TGTGCCAGCAGTTACTCCTGGGGTAGCGGGGGGAGCTACGAGCAGTACTTC
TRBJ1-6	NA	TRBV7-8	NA	CASSLDERPGPISPLHF	TGTGCCAGCAGCTTAGATGAAAGGCCTGGGCCTATTTCACCCCTCCACTTT
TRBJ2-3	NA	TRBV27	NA	CASSFRGDTQYF	TGTGCCAGCAGTTTTCGGGGAGATACGCAGTATTTT
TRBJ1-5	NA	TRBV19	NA	CASSIDRGLNQPQHF	TGTGCCAGTAGTATAGATCGAGGGTTAAATCAGCCCCAGCATTTT
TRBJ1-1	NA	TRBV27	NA	CASSKGVMNTEAFF	TGTGCCAGCAGTAAAGGGGTAATGAACACTGAAGCTTTCTTT
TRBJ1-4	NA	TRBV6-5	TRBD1	CASRGGQGGEKLFF	TGTGCCAGCAGAGGGGGACAGGGGGGAGAAAAACTGTTTTTT
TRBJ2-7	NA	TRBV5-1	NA	CASSFGPQGLDEQYF	TGCGCCAGCAGCTTTGGGCCTCAGGGACTCGACGAGCAGTACTTC
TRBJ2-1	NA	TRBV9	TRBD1	CASTRDRDTVYNEQFF	TGTGCCAGCACCCGAGACAGGGACACTGTTTACAATGAGCAGTTCTTC
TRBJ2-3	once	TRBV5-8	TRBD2	CASSSGLGRESRTDTQYF	TGTGCCAGCAGCTCGGGTCTCGGGAGGGAGTCACGCACAGATACGCAGTATTTT
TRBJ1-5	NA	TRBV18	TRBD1	CASSPDRGQPQHF	TGTGCCAGCTCACCGGACAGGGGTCAGCCCCAGCATTTT
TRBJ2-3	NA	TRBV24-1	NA	CATARDSTDTQYF	TGTGCCACCGCTAGAGACAGTACAGATACGCAGTATTTT
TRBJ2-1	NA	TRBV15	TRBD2	CATSRLLTSGRASYNEQFF	TGTGCCACCAGCAGACTTTTGACTAGCGGGAGGGCTTCCTACAATGAGCAGTTCTTC
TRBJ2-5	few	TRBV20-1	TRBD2	CSASRGGRVETQYF	TGCAGTGCTAGTCGGGGCGGGAGGGTAGAGACCCAGTACTTC
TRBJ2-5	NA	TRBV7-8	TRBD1	CASSFGDRGGETQYF	TGTGCCAGCAGCTTTGGGGACAGGGGGGGAGAGACCCAGTACTTC
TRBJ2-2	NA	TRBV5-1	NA	CAYPTGRSTNTGELFF	TGCGCCTATCCGACAGGCCGATCGACGAACACCGGGGAGCTGTTTTTT
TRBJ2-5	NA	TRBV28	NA	CASSLVGGAQETQYF	TGTGCCAGCAGTTTAGTTGGGGGGGCCCAAGAGACCCAGTACTTC
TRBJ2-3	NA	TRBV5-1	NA	CASKTGVGDTQYF	TGCGCCAGCAAAACGGGAGTTGGAGATACGCAGTATTTT
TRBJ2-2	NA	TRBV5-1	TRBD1	CASSLGQGNTGELFF	TGCGCCAGCAGCTTGGGACAGGGGAACACCGGGGAGCTGTTTTTT
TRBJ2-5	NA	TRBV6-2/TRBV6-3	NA	CASSPGLMAQYF	TGTGCCAGCAGTCCAGGTCTGATGGCCCAGTACTTC
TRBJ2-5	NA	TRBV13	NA	CASSLGGGQETQYF	TGTGCCAGCAGCTTAGGGGGAGGACAAGAGACCCAGTACTTC
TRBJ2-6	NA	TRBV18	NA	CASSPDSSGANVLTF	TGTGCCAGCTCACCTGACAGCTCTGGGGCCAACGTCCTGACTTTC
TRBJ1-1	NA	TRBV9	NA	CASSVECLFAFF	TGTGCCAGCAGCGTAGAATGTCTGTTCGCTTTCTTT
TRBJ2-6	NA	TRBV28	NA	CASLPWRGANVLTF	TGTGCCAGCCTACCCTGGCGGGGGGCCAACGTCCTGACTTTC
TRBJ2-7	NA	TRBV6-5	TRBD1	CASRAGTGQNEQYF	TGTGCCAGCAGGGCGGGGACAGGGCAAAACGAGCAGTACTTC
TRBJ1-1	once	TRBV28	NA	CASSLQGKAEAFF	TGTGCCAGCAGTCTGCAGGGGAAGGCTGAAGCTTTCTTT
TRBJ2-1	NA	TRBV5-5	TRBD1	CASGKGQIYNEQFF	TGTGCCAGCGGAAAGGGACAGATATACAATGAGCAGTTCTTC
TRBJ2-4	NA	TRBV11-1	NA	CASSLAGAEIAAKNIQYF	TGTGCCAGCAGCTTAGCGGGGGCGGAAATTGCAGCCAAAAACATTCAGTACTTC
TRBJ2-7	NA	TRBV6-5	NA	CASHRAYEQYF	TGTGCCAGTCACAGGGCCTACGAGCAGTACTTC
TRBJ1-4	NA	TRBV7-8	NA	CASSYEGLINEKLFF	TGTGCCAGCAGCTACGAAGGACTGATTAATGAAAAACTGTTTTTT
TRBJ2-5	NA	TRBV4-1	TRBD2	CASSQAGLGQETQYF	TGCGCCAGCAGCCAAGCGGGACTAGGACAAGAGACCCAGTACTTC
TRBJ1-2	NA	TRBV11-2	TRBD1	CASSSWTGGASNYGYTF	TGTGCCAGCAGCTCGTGGACAGGGGGCGCGTCTAACTATGGCTACACCTTC
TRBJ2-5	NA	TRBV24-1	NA	CATSDPGTPQETQYF	TGTGCCACCAGTGACCCTGGGACACCGCAAGAGACCCAGTACTTC
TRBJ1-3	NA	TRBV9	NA	CASSSSPGAGNTIYF	TGTGCCAGCAGCTCTTCTCCAGGGGCTGGAAACACCATATATTTT
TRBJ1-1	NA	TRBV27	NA	CASSFTTGEAFF	TGTGCCAGCAGTTTCACGACAGGTGAAGCTTTCTTT
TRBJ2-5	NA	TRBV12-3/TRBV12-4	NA	CASGQRQETQYF	TGTGCCAGCGGGCAGAGACAAGAGACCCAGTACTTC
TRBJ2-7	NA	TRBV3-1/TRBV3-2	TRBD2	CASSQGLAGGEQYF	TGTGCCAGCAGCCAAGGTCTAGCGGGGGGCGAGCAGTACTTC
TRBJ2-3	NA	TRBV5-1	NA	CASSPHRGGTDTQYF	TGCGCCAGCAGCCCCCACAGGGGGGGGACAGATACGCAGTATTTT
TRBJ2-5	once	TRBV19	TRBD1	CASSTRGRETQYF	TGTGCCAGTAGTACCAGGGGGCGGGAGACCCAGTACTTC
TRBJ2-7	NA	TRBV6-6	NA	CASRLGSSEQYF	TGTGCCAGCAGGCTAGGCTCTAGCGAGCAGTACTTC
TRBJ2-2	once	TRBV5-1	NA	CASSLAQTGELFF	TGCGCCAGCAGCTTGGCGCAGACCGGGGAGCTGTTTTTT
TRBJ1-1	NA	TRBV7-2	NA	CASSLGPRNTEAFF	TGTGCCAGCAGCTTAGGGCCCCGGAACACTGAAGCTTTCTTT
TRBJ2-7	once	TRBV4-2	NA	CASSQTPGYLDEQYF	TGTGCCAGCAGCCAAACCCCAGGCTACCTCGACGAGCAGTACTTC
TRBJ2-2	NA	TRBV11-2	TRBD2	CASSGLAGGLGELFF	TGTGCCAGCAGCGGCCTCGCGGGAGGTCTCGGGGAGCTGTTTTTT
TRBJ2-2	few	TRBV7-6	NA	CASSRTGTSYTGELFF	TGTGCCAGCAGCCGTACCGGGACTTCCTACACCGGGGAGCTGTTTTTT